This entry lists 25 T cell receptor beta chains sequenced from one sample in a study of T-cell reconstitution after alpha-beta-depleted transplantation in children. Unique molecular identifiers were incorporated during preparation of the TCRbeta library. TCRdb recomputed calls from the PCR reads with MiXCR, one row per CDR3 protein. The sample consists of hundreds of thousands of distinct CDR3 sequences, more than 10% of them appearing once. The sequenced sample was PBMCs from the stem cell graft donor, obtained from the stem cell graft. The receptor source for this set is a human donor who donated a stem cell graft to a child with acute lymphoblastic leukemia.

This clonotype has at least ten counts. The J gene is TRBJ1-3, the V gene TRBV5-1; D call uncertain. Germline V gene sequence: CDR1 SGHRS, CDR2 YFSETQ. The CDR3 totals 14 residues. The V end lost 0 bases, the J end lost 0 bases, and 4 bases lay between the germline ends. In DNA form, the CDR3 reads TGCGCCAGCAGCTTGGACAGCTCTGGAAACACCATATATTTT. It specifies CASSLDSSGNTIYF. Complete variable domain (other parts from reference TRBV5-1 and TRBJ1-3): KAGVTQTPRYLIKTRGQQVTLSCSPISGHRSVSWYQQTPGQGLQFLFEYFSETQRNKGNFPGRFSGRQFSNSRSEMNVSTLELGDSALYLCASSLDSSGNTIYFGEGSWLTVV.

This clonotype was recorded many times. The chain uses TRBV27 and TRBJ2-2; D gene uncertain. This CDR3 is built from 14 residues. V was shortened by 3 bases and J by 5 bases, with 10 bases between the two germline ends. Germline CDR1 is MNHEY and CDR2 is SMNVEV (reference sequence). This CDR3 reads CASSLATRTGELFF. The DNA for the CDR3 is TGTGCCAGCAGTTTGGCAACTCGGACCGGGGAGCTGTTTTTT.

Details on this clonotype: One base away lies a much larger clone, so this may be a sequencing read error. The V call is TRBV6-5, the J call TRBJ2-1; 10 nucleotides match TRBD2. The germline CDR1 and CDR2 sequences are MNHEY and SVGAGI. V gave up 4 bases and J gave up 7 bases; unmatched junction bases: 10. This CDR3 comprises 16 residues. The CDR3 here is CASSCSFSGGRNEQFF. The CDR3 nucleotides read TGTGCCAGCAGTTGCTCATTTAGCGGGGGGAGGAATGAGCAGTTCTTC.

The chain recombines TRBV19 with TRBJ2-7; D not certain. The germline V gene has CDR1 LNHDA and CDR2 SQIVND (reference sequence). This CDR3 is 13 amino acids long. Deletions cut 6 bases from V and 2 bases from J, with 11 bases between. Written as DNA, the CDR3 is TGTGCCAGTAGCTCCAGGATTGCCTACGAGCAGTACTTC. This translates into CASSSRIAYEQYF.

This clonotype was recorded at least ten times. V usage is TRBV7-9 and J usage is TRBJ2-7, with D maybe TRBD2 (5 bases). Germline CDR1 and CDR2: SEHNR and FQNEAQ (reference sequence). The CDR3 has 14 residues. V was pared by 7 bases and J by 4 bases, with 17 bases between. The CDR3 nucleotides read TGTGCCAGCAATAACCGGGGAGCCTTTTACGAGCAGTACTTC. Its protein product is CASNNRGAFYEQYF.

This clonotype was detected many times. The CDR3 nucleotides are TGCAGCGTTGAAGGCCCGACTAAGGGGGAGCAGTTCTTC. Its protein is CSVEGPTKGEQFF. This chain joins TRBV29-1 and TRBJ2-1, with D possibly being TRBD1 or TRBD2 (5 bases each). The CDR3 sequence is 13 residues long. The V gene lost 1 base and the J gene lost 10 bases, with 14 bases spanning the gap. Germline loops: CDR1 SQVTM, CDR2 ANQGSEA.

This clonotype has ten or more counts. The chain combines TRBV12-3 or TRBV12-4 with TRBJ2-1; maybe TRBD2 (6 bases). This CDR3 is built from 13 residues. Trimming stripped 3 bases from V and 8 bases from J, with 11 bases between. CDR3 sequence reads: CASSFYRGYEQFF. The CDR3 DNA is TGTGCCAGCAGTTTTTACCGGGGGTATGAGCAGTTCTTC.

This clonotype was seen ten or more times. The chain combines TRBV6-2 or TRBV6-3 with TRBJ2-1; D is perhaps TRBD1 (5 bases). V lost 6 bases and J lost 6, with 12 bases in between. The CDR3 runs 13 residues. Per the germline V gene, CDR1 is MNHEY and CDR2 is SVGEGT. CDR3 sequence reads: CASSFDRLNEQFF. DNA for the CDR3: TGTGCCAGCAGCTTCGACAGACTCAATGAGCAGTTCTTC.

This clonotype was detected only once. The chain carries TRBV5-6 and TRBJ1-1, with D unresolved. The CDR3 spans 14 residues. CDR1 is SGHDT, CDR2 YYEEEE, per germline. V lost 3 bases and J lost 5, with 14 bases in between. The CDR3 sequence is CASSSAVSETEAFF. The CDR3 coding sequence is TGTGCCAGCAGCTCGGCAGTAAGCGAGACTGAAGCTTTCTTT.

The table lists this clonotype with many counts. V gene TRBV6-5 combines with J gene TRBJ1-3; no definite D call. Germline V gives CDR1 MNHEY, CDR2 SVGAGI. V was clipped by 4 bases and J by 8 bases, with 9 bases between them. The CDR3 contains 12 residues. CDR3 bases: TGTGCCAGCAGTTCCCGCGGGGACACCATATATTTT. It specifies CASSSRGDTIYF.

The DNA for the CDR3 is TGTGCCTGGAGTGTACGGAGTGAGCAGTACTTC. Translated, it gives CAWSVRSEQYF. The chain employs TRBV30 and TRBJ2-7; no clear D gene. The V end was cut by 0 bases, the J end by 7 bases, with 7 bases between. The CDR3 has 11 amino acids. CDR1 is GTSNPN, CDR2 SVGIG, per germline (reference sequence).

This clonotype was recorded at least ten times. This sequence joins TRBV29-1 and TRBJ2-1; no firm D call. From germline, CDR1 is SQVTM and CDR2 ANQGSEA. This CDR3 spans 17 amino acids. With 4 bases removed from V and 6 bases from J, the gap between germline ends came to 25 bases. The CDR3, as DNA: TGCAGCGTTGGCCCTTATTTGATAACGGTGGTCGGCAATGAGCAGTTCTTC. It yields the protein CSVGPYLITVVGNEQFF.

This clonotype came up many times. The rearrangement uses TRBV5-5 and TRBJ2-3; maybe TRBD2 (6 bases). The CDR3 runs to 15 residues. Germline CDR1 and CDR2: SGHKS and YYEKEE (reference sequence). V was pared by 4 bases and J by 3 bases, with 15 bases between. CDR3 in amino acids: CASSRGGVGTDTQYF. As DNA, the CDR3 is TGTGCCAGCAGCCGGGGCGGGGTTGGGACAGATACGCAGTATTTT.

This clonotype turned up a few times. This rearrangement joins TRBV5-1 to TRBJ1-2; maybe TRBD1 (6 bases). This CDR3 region has 14 residues. Germline-derived CDR1 and CDR2 are SGHRS and YFSETQ. V was pared by 6 bases and J by 6 bases, with 18 bases between. The CDR3 DNA reads TGCGCCAGCACCTCAGGGGAAACCCTTCATGGCTACACCTTC. Amino acids: CASTSGETLHGYTF.

This clonotype was seen repeatedly, ten times or more. V and J are TRBV7-3 and TRBJ2-7, with TRBD2 matching 10 bases. CDR3 length equals 16 residues. The V gene end was trimmed by 5 bases and the J gene end by 5 bases; junction bases not matched to a gene: 12. The germline V gene encodes CDR1 SGHTA and CDR2 FQGTGA. DNA for the CDR3: TGTGCCAGCAGCCCCAGGCCTCTAGCGGGGGCGAACGAGCAGTACTTC. Its translation is CASSPRPLAGANEQYF.

This chain joins TRBV6-2 or TRBV6-3 and TRBJ2-7, with 10 bases matching TRBD1. Germline V CDR1 and CDR2: MNHEY, SVGEGT. The CDR3 length is 14 residues. J was trimmed by 3 bases and V by 2 bases; bases with no gene match: 1. CDR3 coding DNA: TGTGCCAGCAGTTACGGGGACAGGGGCTACGAGCAGTACTTC. It encodes CASSYGDRGYEQYF.

This clonotype was seen repeatedly, ten times or more. V and J are TRBV5-1 and TRBJ1-2; 7 nucleotides agree with TRBD1. Germline V lookup: CDR1 SGHRS, CDR2 YFSETQ. This CDR3 has 15 amino acids. With 4 bases clipped from V and 8 bases from J, the junction kept 14 bases outside the gene matches. The CDR3 nucleotides read TGCGCCAGCAGCCAATTAACAGGGGCGCGGGACGGCTACACCTTC. Protein product: CASSQLTGARDGYTF.

The table lists this clonotype with many counts. The chain couples TRBV29-1 to TRBJ2-2, with a possible D match to TRBD1 (5 bases). The CDR3 has 13 amino acids. V lost 7 bases to trimming and J lost 0 bases, with 9 bases between them. The germline V gene has CDR1 SQVTM and CDR2 ANQGSEA. The CDR3 reads CSAVRANTGELFF. The CDR3 bases are TGCAGCGCCGTCAGGGCGAACACCGGGGAGCTGTTTTTT.

This clonotype occurred many times. This chain connects TRBV7-2 to TRBJ2-5, with D perhaps assigned TRBD1 or TRBD2 (6 bases each). V was pared by 5 bases and J by 13 bases, with 14 bases between. Germline CDR1 SGHTA, CDR2 FQGNSA. CDR3 length: 11 amino acids. CDR3 in amino acids: CASSPGGGLYF. Written as DNA, the CDR3 is TGTGCCAGCAGCCCAGGAGGGGGTTTGTACTTC. Complete variable domain (other parts from reference TRBV7-2 and TRBJ2-5): GAGVSQSPSNKVTEKGKDVELRCDPISGHTALYWYRQSLGQGLEFLIYFQGNSAPDKSGLPSDRFSAERTGGSVSTLTIQRTQQEDSAVYLCASSPGGGLYFGPGTRLLVL.

This clonotype occurred a few times. This chain uses TRBV6-1 with TRBJ2-7; a possible D gene is TRBD2 (6 bases). The germline CDR1 and CDR2 sequences are MNHNS and SASEGT. CDR3 length: 15 residues. V dropped 5 bases and J dropped 3 bases, with 17 bases sitting between them. As DNA, the CDR3 is TGTGCCAGCAGTCGGGGAGGTCCAGAGGGCTACGAGCAGTACTTC. The encoded protein is CASSRGGPEGYEQYF.

This clonotype has at least ten counts. This chain connects TRBV7-2 to TRBJ2-4; 7 nucleotides agree with TRBD2. The CDR3 length is 16 residues. Germline lookup yields CDR1 SGHTA and CDR2 FQGNSA. V trimming: 1 base; J trimming: 6 bases; junction bases outside the gene matches: 9. CDR3 coding DNA: TGTGCCAGCAGCTTAGTAGCGACTAGCTTTAGAAACATTCAGTACTTC. It encodes CASSLVATSFRNIQYF.

This clonotype showed up many times. The chain joins TRBV12-3 or TRBV12-4 to TRBJ2-5; 7 bases fit TRBD2. The CDR3 is 14 amino acids. V lost 6 bases to trimming and J lost 3 bases; unmatched junction nucleotides: 7. The DNA of the CDR3 is TGTGCCAGCAGGCTGACTAGCCTTGAAGAGACCCAGTACTTC. Encoded protein: CASRLTSLEETQYF.

This clonotype was observed many times. This chain links TRBV29-1 with TRBJ2-3; 10 nucleotides match TRBD2. The germline gives CDR1 SQVTM, CDR2 ANQGSEA. This CDR3 contains 15 residues. V lost 6 bases and J lost 0; bases outside the gene matches: 6. CDR3 loop: CSVQRTSGSTDTQYF. Here the CDR3 DNA reads TGCAGCGTCCAGAGGACTAGCGGAAGCACAGATACGCAGTATTTT.

This clonotype showed up many times. The chain recombines TRBV12-3 or TRBV12-4 with TRBJ2-5; D possibly uses TRBD1 or TRBD2 (5 bases each). The CDR3 has 14 residues. The ends were cut back, 5 bases at V and 2 bases at J, with 12 bases in the middle. CDR3: CASSTGPNQETQYF. The CDR3 DNA follows: TGTGCCAGCAGTACGGGACCTAATCAAGAGACCCAGTACTTC.

Ten or more counts support this clonotype. The rearrangement uses TRBV6-1 and TRBJ2-3, with a tentative D call TRBD2 (6 bases). Deletions cut 6 bases from V and 0 bases from J, with 10 bases between. The germline gives CDR1 MNHNS, CDR2 SASEGT. The CDR3 sequence is 14 residues long. In DNA form, the CDR3 reads TGTGCCAGCAGGGGGGGAGTAAGCACAGATACGCAGTATTTT. Its translation: CASRGGVSTDTQYF.